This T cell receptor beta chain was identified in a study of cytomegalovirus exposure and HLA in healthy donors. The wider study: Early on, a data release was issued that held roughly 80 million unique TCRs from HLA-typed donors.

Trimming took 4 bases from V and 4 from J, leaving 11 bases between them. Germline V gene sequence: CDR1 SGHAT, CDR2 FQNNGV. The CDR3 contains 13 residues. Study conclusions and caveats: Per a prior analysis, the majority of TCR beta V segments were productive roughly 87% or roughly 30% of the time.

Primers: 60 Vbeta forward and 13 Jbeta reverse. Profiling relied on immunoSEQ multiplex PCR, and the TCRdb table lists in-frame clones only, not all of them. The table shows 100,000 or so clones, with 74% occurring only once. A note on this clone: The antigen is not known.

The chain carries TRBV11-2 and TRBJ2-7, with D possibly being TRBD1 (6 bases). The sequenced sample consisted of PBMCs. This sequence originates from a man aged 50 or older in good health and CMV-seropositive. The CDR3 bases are TGTGCCAGCAGCTCCGACGACAGGTACGAGCAGTACTTC. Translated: CASSSDDRYEQYF.